The clone carrying this TCR beta chain was found many times. This sample was included in a study of T-cell reconstitution after alpha-beta-depleted transplantation in children. Unique molecular identifiers were used in preparing the TCRbeta library. TCRdb used MiXCR to reprocess the PCR reads, holding one entry per CDR3 protein. Of some 550,000 distinct CDR3 sequences in the sample, about 21% were seen once. Germline CDR1 reads MNHEY; CDR2 reads SVGAGI. The CDR3 has 17 amino acids. Deletions cut 3 bases from V and 0 bases from J, with 15 bases between. The V and J genes are TRBV6-5 and TRBJ1-3; D uncertain. The source of this sequence is a boy younger than two who had a stem cell transplant for acute myeloid leukemia, so the T cells may come from the graft donor. Sequenced here: PBMCs, mostly from graft donor cells, sampled 360 days after TCRalphabeta/CD19-depleted stem cell transplant. CDR3 amino acids: CASSYSSGRGSGNTIYF. As DNA, the CDR3 is TGTGCCAGCAGTTATAGTAGTGGCAGAGGCTCTGGAAACACCATATATTTT.